The rows below give T cell receptor beta chains drawn from one sample of a study of T cell responses to AZD1222 COVID-19 vaccine. Some clones are missing from TCRdb's copy, which holds only in-frame ones; the method was immunoSEQ multiplex PCR. The sample holds 100,000 to 150,000 clones, approximately 92% seen once. The sample here was peripheral blood, taken 28 days after the second AZD1222 dose. These receptor sequences come from an adult who received the AZD1222 COVID-19 vaccine. The CDR3 runs from the conserved cysteine through the conserved F or W. The D gene is left open where the match is weak. Clone sizes are given selectively: once, few, many, or a class where the clone is expanded.

D	V	size	J	DNA	CDR3
-	TRBV12-5	few	TRBJ1-1	TGTGCTAGTGGCCCGTCCGGACAGCGACGAACGGGCACTGAAGCTTTCTTT	CASGPSGQRRTGTEAFF
TRBD1	TRBV18	-	TRBJ1-4	TGTGCCAGCTCACCAGGACAGGGTGGCGAAAAACTGTTTTTT	CASSPGQGGEKLFF
-	TRBV7-3	-	TRBJ1-1	TGTGCCAGCAGCTTACTCGGTTACACTGAAGCTTTCTTT	CASSLLGYTEAFF
TRBD1	TRBV4-3	-	TRBJ1-2	TGCGCCAGCAGCCCCACTCCGGGACAGGGGGCGGATGGCTACACCTTC	CASSPTPGQGADGYTF
TRBD1	TRBV10-3	-	TRBJ2-7	TGTGCCATCAGTGGGGACAGAAGCCTGCACGAGCAGTACTTC	CAISGDRSLHEQYF
TRBD1	TRBV27	-	TRBJ2-3	TGTGCCAGCAGTTCCCGACAGGGGCGGACAGATACGCAGTATTTT	CASSSRQGRTDTQYF
-	TRBV28	-	TRBJ1-5	TGTGCCAGCAGTAGGGAATTGGGCAATCAGCCCCAGCATTTT	CASSRELGNQPQHF
-	TRBV6-1	few	TRBJ1-3	TGTGCCAGCAGTGAGGAGTTGTCCATATATTTT	CASSEELSIYF
-	TRBV30	-	TRBJ2-1	TGTGCCTGGAGCCCGACAGTCGGCGAGCAGTTCTTC	CAWSPTVGEQFF
-	TRBV7-2	-	TRBJ2-7	TGTGCCGGGCCAGACAGCACCTACGAGCAGTACTTC	CAGPDSTYEQYF
-	TRBV20-1	-	TRBJ1-2	TGCAGTGCTAGAGGCTACACCTTC	CSARGYTF
-	TRBV28	-	TRBJ1-5	TGTGCCAGCACCCTCGAGCCGGTGAGCAATCAGCCCCAGCATTTT	CASTLEPVSNQPQHF
TRBD1	TRBV19	-	TRBJ2-7	TGTGCCAGTAGTAGAGCCGGGACAGGGCCCGAGCAGTACTTC	CASSRAGTGPEQYF
TRBD1	TRBV10-3	-	TRBJ1-6	TGTGCCATCAGAATCAGGGGGGATAATTCACCCCTCCACTTT	CAIRIRGDNSPLHF
-	TRBV6-1	-	TRBJ2-3	TGTGCCAGCAGTGAAGTACCAACCTTCTGGGATACGCAGTATTTT	CASSEVPTFWDTQYF
-	TRBV19	-	TRBJ2-2	TGTGCCAGTAGTACGCAGGCCCAGACCGGGGAGCTGTTTTTT	CASSTQAQTGELFF
TRBD1	TRBV7-3	-	TRBJ1-1	TGTGCCAGCAGCTTAAAGCCCCCGACAGGGGTTATGAACACTGAAGCTTTCTTT	CASSLKPPTGVMNTEAFF
-	TRBV7-2	-	TRBJ2-4	TGTGCCAGCAGCCCCGAACAGGGTCGGACCAAAAACATTCAGTACTTC	CASSPEQGRTKNIQYF
-	TRBV6-4	-	TRBJ2-3	TGTGCCAGCAGTGAGGCCGACGCGGGGACAGATACGCAGTATTTT	CASSEADAGTDTQYF
-	TRBV7-2	-	TRBJ1-5	TGTGCCAGCAGCCCAGAGGGACGAGAAGAACAGCCCCAGCATTTT	CASSPEGREEQPQHF
-	TRBV24-1	-	TRBJ2-2	TGTGCCACCAGTACCAGAAACACCGGGGAGCTGTTTTTT	CATSTRNTGELFF
-	TRBV4-3	once	TRBJ2-3	TGCGCCAGCAGCCAGGTAGACACCGCCTCCACAGATACGCAGTATTTT	CASSQVDTASTDTQYF
-	TRBV5-1	-	TRBJ1-4	TGCGCCAGCAGCTTGTCCACGGGAAGAGGGGAAAAACTGTTTTTT	CASSLSTGRGEKLFF
-	TRBV18	-	TRBJ2-7	TGTGCCAGCTCCCCGCCCTTGGGGAGCTCCTACGAGCAGTACTTC	CASSPPLGSSYEQYF
-	TRBV28	-	TRBJ1-4	TGTGCCAGCACCATGGGGGGGACAACTAATGAAAAACTGTTTTTT	CASTMGGTTNEKLFF
-	TRBV3-1/TRBV3-2	-	TRBJ2-2	TGTGCCAGCAGCCTTGGGACCGGGGGTCCCGGGGAGCTGTTTTTT	CASSLGTGGPGELFF
-	TRBV30	-	TRBJ1-3	TGTGCCTGGACCATGGGACTCTCTGGAAACACCATATATTTT	CAWTMGLSGNTIYF
TRBD2	TRBV4-2	-	TRBJ2-2	TGTGCCAGCAGCCGAACATCGGGAGGGACCGGGGAGCTGTTTTTT	CASSRTSGGTGELFF
TRBD1	TRBV9	-	TRBJ1-2	TGTGCCAGCAGCGGAGGGGCGACAGGGCCCTATGGCTACACCTTC	CASSGGATGPYGYTF
TRBD1	TRBV9	-	TRBJ1-6	TGTGCCAGCAGCGGACGACAGGGAACCAATTCACCCCTCCACTTT	CASSGRQGTNSPLHF
-	TRBV5-5	-	TRBJ2-7	TGTGCCAGCAGCTTTGCCTACGAGCAGTACTTC	CASSFAYEQYF
-	TRBV18	once	TRBJ1-5	TGTGCCAGCTCACCAGGGCTTGGTCAGCCCCAGCATTTT	CASSPGLGQPQHF
-	TRBV5-1	-	TRBJ1-6	TGCGCCAGCAGCGCCCGACCGGAGGGCCGTAATTCACCCCTCCACTTT	CASSARPEGRNSPLHF
-	TRBV11-2	-	TRBJ2-1	TGTGCCAGCAGCCCCTCGTTAGTCCCACCAAATGAGCAGTTCTTC	CASSPSLVPPNEQFF
-	TRBV19	-	TRBJ1-2	TGTGCCAGTAGTATAGATAATGGGAACTATGGCTACACCTTC	CASSIDNGNYGYTF
TRBD1	TRBV7-3	-	TRBJ1-6	TGTGCCAGCAGTTTACAGGGGAGCTCCTATAATTCACCCCTCCACTTT	CASSLQGSSYNSPLHF
-	TRBV9	once	TRBJ2-7	TGTGCCAGCAGCGCCACCGGGACCCCGACGGAGCAGTACTTC	CASSATGTPTEQYF
TRBD2	TRBV29-1	-	TRBJ2-2	TGCAGCGCCTTGGTGGCGGGAGGGCCGAACACCGGGGAGCTGTTTTTT	CSALVAGGPNTGELFF
TRBD1	TRBV19	-	TRBJ1-5	TGTGCCAGTAGCCCCGGACAGGGTTATGCGCCCCAGCATTTT	CASSPGQGYAPQHF
TRBD1	TRBV5-1	-	TRBJ1-2	TGCGCCAGCAGCCCGGACAGGGGGCGAGTTGGCTACACCTTC	CASSPDRGRVGYTF
-	TRBV19	-	TRBJ2-1	TGTGCCAGTAGTATAGATCTCACAGGTGAGCAGTTCTTC	CASSIDLTGEQFF
-	TRBV6-6	-	TRBJ1-4	TGTGCCAGCAGTGCACAGGGTTACTATGAAAAACTGTTTTTT	CASSAQGYYEKLFF
-	TRBV7-2	-	TRBJ1-1	TGTGCCAGCAGCCCCACCCCATGGGACACTGAAGCTTTCTTT	CASSPTPWDTEAFF
-	TRBV19	-	TRBJ2-1	TGTGCCAGTAGTATTTGGGGTGAGCAGTTCTTC	CASSIWGEQFF
-	TRBV19	-	TRBJ2-6	TGTGCCAGTAGTATCGGGGCTGGGGCCAACGTCCTGACTTTC	CASSIGAGANVLTF
-	TRBV7-9	-	TRBJ1-3	TGTGCCAGCAGCTTAGACCTCTCTGGAAACACCATATATTTT	CASSLDLSGNTIYF
-	TRBV10-3	-	TRBJ2-7	TGTGCCTCCGGAGACGGCGGGAAAGGGGCCCACGAGCAGTACTTC	CASGDGGKGAHEQYF
-	TRBV7-2	-	TRBJ2-3	TGTGCCAGCAGCTTACTAGAGGGGGGGTGGTATTTT	CASSLLEGGWYF
-	TRBV6-1	once	TRBJ1-2	TGTGCCAGCAGTGATTGGGGGAGGGTGGGCTACACCTTC	CASSDWGRVGYTF
TRBD2	TRBV4-1	-	TRBJ2-5	TGCGCCAGCAGCAAGGGGACTAGCGGGGGGGCCAGAGAGACCCAGTACTTC	CASSKGTSGGARETQYF